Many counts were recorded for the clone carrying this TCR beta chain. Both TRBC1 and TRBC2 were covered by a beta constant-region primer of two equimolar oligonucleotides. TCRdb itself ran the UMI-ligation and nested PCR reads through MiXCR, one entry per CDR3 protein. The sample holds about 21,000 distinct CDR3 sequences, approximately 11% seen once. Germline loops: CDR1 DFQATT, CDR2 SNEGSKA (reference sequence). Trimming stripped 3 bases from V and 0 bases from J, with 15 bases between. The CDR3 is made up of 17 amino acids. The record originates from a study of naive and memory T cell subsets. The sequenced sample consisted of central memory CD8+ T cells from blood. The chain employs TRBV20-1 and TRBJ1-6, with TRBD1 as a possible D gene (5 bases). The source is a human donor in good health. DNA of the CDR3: TGCAGTGCTAGGTCGACAGCCGTTAGCTCCTATAATTCACCCCTCCACTTT. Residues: CSARSTAVSSYNSPLHF.